Here is one T cell receptor (beta chain) with its context. Its antigen is unknown. This sample was included in a study of Ad26.COV2.S vaccination and SARS-CoV-2 variants. Study as a whole: The vaccine Ad26.COV2.S was put into the muscle once, or twice with 56 days between. Findings and limits, study-wide: In TCR breadth and depth analyses, total T cell responses may have been underestimated. Substantial breadth was reportedly displayed by spike-specific CD8+ and CD4+ T cell responses after vaccination.

The method was immunoSEQ multiplex PCR; TCRdb's version includes in-frame clones alone and lacks a portion of them. This table holds about 680,000 clones, 89% found once. With 3 bases removed from V and 0 bases from J, the gap between germline ends came to 12 bases. Germline values: CDR1 KGHSH, CDR2 LQKENI. The CDR3 loop spans 16 amino acids. The sample's treatment: around 19 received Ad26.COV2.S at low or high dose, single or two shots; roughly five received placebo; per-sample allocation not given. Samples were taken on day 63 after the first vaccine or placebo injection. An adult aged 18-55 years in Boston served as the donor.

This specimen was peripheral blood, taken in a trial of Ad26.COV2.S vaccine versus placebo. The clonotype comes from a person aged 18 to 65 who received the Ad26.COV2.S COVID-19 vaccine or a placebo. The chain employs TRBV18 and TRBJ2-1, with TRBD1 as a possible D gene (5 bases). CDR3 nucleotides: TGTGCCAGCTCACCGAATCAGGGTAACTCCTACAATGAGCAGTTCTTC. This translates into CASSPNQGNSYNEQFF.